This TCR beta chain was sequenced for a study of CD8+ T cells in alopecia areata (dated by TCRdb to the late 2010s). For context, the study as a whole: Treated patients were enrolled in an open-label pilot trial of oral tofacitinib, 5 to 10 mg twice daily, for moderate-to-severe alopecia areata. Tofacitinib was administered for 6 to 18 months, and 6 months of follow-up off drug were then conducted to assess delayed response and recurrence. For the treated patients, the SALT score, which quantifies what percentage of scalp surface area is affected, served as the measure of disease severity. High-throughput TCRbeta sequencing was used to examine T cell clonal expansion in alopecia areata in both the C3H/HeJ mouse model and human patients. Human TCRbeta sequencing covered scalp tissue and sorted CD4+ and CD8+ peripheral blood T cells from patchy and totalis/universalis alopecia areata patients and healthy controls. Biopsies were taken from tofacitinib-treated patients at baseline and at 4 and 24 weeks of treatment, and a later scalp biopsy was taken in several of the tofacitinib-treated patients. Scalp clonality was compared across normal scalp (n=4), patchy alopecia areata scalp (n=8), and alopecia totalis/universalis scalp (n=8). The RNA source kit depended on sample type: the PAXgene miRNA kit for fixed scalp, the miRNeasy kit for PBMCs, and the RNeasy kit for mouse skin. immunoSEQ multiplex PCR using 35 Vbeta forward primers and 13 Jbeta reverse primers was used to amplify TCRbeta CDR3 regions.

In its sample, this clone was seen a few times. The target of this receptor is not known. No base quality values were provided; no much bigger clone lies one nucleotide off. The time point label on this specimen signifies: around 22 weeks on oral tofacitinib. The treatment or condition label, read with the paper, signifies: oral pan-JAK inhibitor, 5-10 mg twice daily. Lesional scalp punch biopsies and peripheral blood were obtained from alopecia areata patients. After PBMCs were isolated by density centrifugation and stained for CD3, CD4 and CD8, a FACSAria was used to sort CD4+ and CD8+ T cells. Results and caveats for the whole study, not just this receptor: Compared with normal scalp, lesional scalp had higher clonality and more expanded CD8+ clones, particularly in alopecia totalis/universalis, a pattern that suggests antigenic drive. Scalp TCR repertoire analysis is complicated because resident alphabeta T cells in normal human skin are also sequenced, whereas mouse skin is dominated by gammadelta T cells. Many expanded lesional clones were found to persist in scalp and blood during tofacitinib treatment, and relapse after treatment cessation may be partly explained by this persistence. Shared TCR sequences between patients were less evident than in mice, which may be partly attributable to HLA diversity in the patient population. Scalp clonality and the number of expanded CD8+ clones among the top 100 scalp clones were significantly decreased by tofacitinib. Because the treated cohort was small and included a single nonresponder, larger studies are needed to assess links between baseline CD8+ expansion and response.

CDR1 and CDR2 (SGHRS, YFSETQ) derive from the germline V gene. Trimming takes 4 bases off V and 2 bases off J; junction bases not matched to a gene: 2. From the cysteine up to the phenylalanine, the CDR3 has a length of 13 residues. Only the CDR3 DNA is retained, 39 bases long and in frame from the first base. The library was prepared using the immunoSEQ multiplex PCR assay. RNA was extracted from all samples and reverse transcribed into cDNA, which served as template for TCR sequencing. First-strand cDNA was synthesized using SuperScript III with a 2:1 mix of oligo-dT and random hexamers. A synthetic immune receptor repertoire was used to gauge amplification bias, and whatever bias remained was removed computationally. Per the original workflow: Raw reads were preprocessed for error removal, and CDR3 was defined according to IMGT conventions as running from the conserved cysteine to phenylalanine. Clonality was computed by normalizing Shannon entropy by log2 of the number of productive unique TCRs and subtracting the result from 1. Whether scalp clones were CD4 or CD8 was inferred by matching scalp TCRbeta sequences against CD4 and CD8 repertoires sorted from blood. As stored in TCRdb, this immuneACCESS dataset retains in-frame rearrangements with V and J assigned. A fraction of the clones does not appear; measured against another copy, unresolved V genes explain less than half of the discrepancy, and the remainder lacks a known reason. That table is the source of V, J and clone size, and D and trimming were worked out from the DNA. The sample table contains 100,000 to 120,000 clones; only one count was recorded for less than 60% of them. The biggest ten clones account for 3% to 4% of the sample.

This sequence uses TRBV5-1 and TRBJ1-2, with TRBD1 identical over 7 junction bases. This clonotype was obtained from a human donor with alopecia areata. Here the sequenced sample was CD4+ T cells sorted from blood, taken at week 24, from a patient treated with tofacitinib. The nucleotide sequence reads as follows: TGCGCCAGCAGCGTGGGACAGAACTATGGCTACACCTTC. Translated, it reads CASSVGQNYGYTF.